This T cell receptor (beta chain) was retrieved from a study of OX40 agonist ivuxolimab in advanced cancers. Study overall: Every 2 weeks, patients got intravenous ivuxolimab at one of six dose levels (0.01-10 mg/kg).

A word on this clone: Its antigen remains unidentified.

General observations from the study: Some nonresponders also had low normalized T-cell clonal expansion. Expanded clones were, on average, more numerous in CD8+ T cells than in CD4+.

Method: immunoSEQ multiplex PCR; TCRdb's copy keeps in-frame clones and lacks some. The table shows about 38,000 clones, with nearly 90% occurring only once. Excluded were patients having autoimmune disease history or systemic immunosuppression. The sample in question was CD4+ or CD8+ T cells sorted from blood, obtained in a trial of the OX40 agonist ivuxolimab. The TCR originated in an adult with an advanced solid tumor such as melanoma, head and neck, liver or kidney cancer.

For the CDR3, the DNA is TGTGCCAGCAGCTTGCCTGTGTTGGGCTACACCTTC. Translating gives CASSLPVLGYTF. The V and J genes are TRBV7-3 and TRBJ1-2; D uncertain. Trimming cost V 3 bases and J 8 bases, with 10 bases left between them. CDR1 and CDR2 (germline): SGHTA, FQGTGA. The CDR3 covers 12 residues. Using reference TRBV7-3 and TRBJ1-2 for the parts outside the CDR3, the full variable domain is GAGVSQTPSNKVTEKGKYVELRCDPISGHTALYWYRQSLGQGPEFLIYFQGTGAADDSGLPNDRFFAVRPEGSVSTLKIQRTERGDSAVYLCASSLPVLGYTFGSGTRLTVV.